This TCR beta chain is from a study of blood T cell repertoires in COVID-19. About the research overall: Acute and convalescent COVID-19 samples came from the United States, Italy and Spain. PBMCs, B-cell-depleted T cells, or T cells were the source of the cDNA or gDNA that made up the material.

Recruited during active infection, patients (from Seattle) were subsequently followed longitudinally. Authors' methods: Reference gene primer amplification yielded estimated nucleated cell counts. The assay was immunoSEQ multiplex PCR, and TCRdb's table has in-frame clones only and misses some. The V and J calls and clone size were taken over from that table, and D and trimming were inferred from the DNA. The sample contains 170,000 or so clones, around nine tenths of which appear only once. The sample taken for sequencing was peripheral blood. This receptor was identified in a woman in her 70s with COVID-19, enrolled during active disease.

Here the CDR3 DNA reads TGTGCCAGCAGCACCCCGGGACAATCGGTAGTTTCTGGGGCCAACGTCCTGACTTTC. Its protein is CASSTPGQSVVSGANVLTF. The rearrangement uses TRBV9 and TRBJ2-6; a weak D match, TRBD1 (6 bases). CDR1 and CDR2 from the germline V gene are SGDLS and YYNGEE. V lost 4 bases, J lost 1 base, and 21 bases lay in between. The CDR3 loop spans 19 amino acids.